This record covers a single T cell receptor beta chain. What it binds is not known. The data are from a study of T cell repertoires in cytomegalovirus infection. Study-wide background: Newly reported HLA-C-restricted and thoroughly characterized HLA-B-restricted CMV epitopes were employed. The public TCR beta signatures pointed to both CMV infection and matching HLA type.

Points from the study as a whole: HLA-C-restricted TCR beta clonotypes specific for CMV led the ex vivo response. Individuals carrying CMV plus the relevant HLA were identified by cumulative frequency of public TCR beta families.

CDR1 SGHTA and CDR2 FQGNSA come from the germline V gene. This CDR3 is 16 amino acids long. The ends were cut back, 5 bases at V and 0 bases at J, with 17 bases in the middle. Each CDR3 protein is one row after TCRdb ran MiXCR on the reads. This table has about 570,000 distinct CDR3 sequences, 40% appearing once. The V call is TRBV7-2, the J call TRBJ2-7, with D tentatively TRBD1 or TRBD2 (5 bases each). The sequence was collected from a human donor in good health (CMV status not recorded). Some clones in this sample may be carry-over from other donors' samples. The starting material was cultured PBMCs, obtained from culture after CMV antigen stimulation. The CDR3 sequence: CASSRSGATSSYEQYF. The DNA for the CDR3 is TGTGCCAGCAGCCGGTCCGGGGCTACAAGCTCCTACGAGCAGTACTTC.